What follows are 24 T cell receptor beta chains derived from one specimen sequenced in a study of T cell responses to AZD1222 COVID-19 vaccine. Some clones are missing from TCRdb's copy, which holds only in-frame ones; the method was immunoSEQ multiplex PCR. The sample yields about 180,000 clones, 80% to 90% seen once. This specimen was peripheral blood, taken on day 0 of AZD1222 vaccination. The source of these receptors is an adult in good health.

The V gene is TRBV28, the J gene TRBJ2-1; 14 positions match TRBD2. V dropped 4 bases and J dropped 11; count of bases not matched to a gene: 31. CDR3 length: 23 residues. Germline CDR1 and CDR2: MDHEN and SYDVKM. The CDR3 is CASSSQTVKPRTSGGRDGNKQFF. The CDR3 DNA sequence: TGTGCCAGCAGTTCCCAAACAGTAAAACCAAGGACTAGCGGGGGGCGCGACGGGAACAAGCAGTTCTTC.

The chain recombines TRBV2 with TRBJ2-1; D gene uncertain. The CDR3 runs 13 residues. V lost 6 bases to trimming and J lost 3 bases, with 9 bases between them. Per the germline V gene, CDR1 is SNHLY and CDR2 is FYNNEI. The CDR3 DNA reads as TGTGCCAGCAGGATACTAAGCTACAATGAGCAGTTCTTC. As protein: CASRILSYNEQFF.

The V call is TRBV9, the J call TRBJ2-7; tentatively, D is TRBD1 (6 bases). The CDR3 spans 14 residues. Germline V gene data show CDR1 as SGDLS and CDR2 as YYNGEE. Trimming shortened V by 1 base and J by 4 bases, and 12 bases separated the two germline ends. CDR3 region: CASSVTPDRYEQYF. Here the CDR3 DNA reads TGTGCCAGCAGCGTAACCCCGGACAGATACGAGCAGTACTTC.

This clone was detected only a few times. This CDR3 is CARAHRVDQPQHF. DNA of the CDR3: TGTGCCAGGGCTCACAGGGTCGATCAGCCCCAGCATTTT. The chain carries TRBV9 and TRBJ1-5; TRBD1 is a possible D gene (6 bases). V was clipped by 8 bases and J by 5 bases, with 14 bases between them. The CDR3 has 13 amino acids. The germline gives CDR1 SGDLS, CDR2 YYNGEE.

The chain joins TRBV14 to TRBJ1-2; 11 positions match TRBD1. V was pared by 1 base and J by 4 bases, with 5 bases of the junction left unmatched. The germline gives CDR1 SGHDN, CDR2 FVKESK. The CDR3 is 16 residues long. The CDR3 is CASSQVDRGHAYGYTF. The CDR3 region has the DNA TGTGCCAGCAGCCAAGTGGACAGGGGGCACGCCTATGGCTACACCTTC. Drawing the rest from reference TRBV14 and TRBJ1-2, the complete variable domain is EAGVTQFPSHSVIEKGQTVTLRCDPISGHDNLYWYRRVMGKEIKFLLHFVKESKQDESGMPNNRFLAERTGGTYSTLKVQPAELEDSGVYFCASSQVDRGHAYGYTFGSGTRLTVV.

This chain links TRBV7-2 with TRBJ2-1; TRBD1 agrees at 7 bases. The length of the CDR3 is 13 residues. Germline assignment: CDR1 SGHTA and CDR2 FQGNSA. V shed 5 bases, J shed 10 bases, and the junction held 8 bases outside the gene matches. CDR3 region: CASSKGTAVEQFF. The CDR3 coding sequence is TGTGCCAGCAGCAAAGGGACAGCCGTGGAGCAGTTCTTC.

Concerning this clone itself: At one of its ends the junction is not consistent with the germline gene, which may arise from a read error. The chain carries TRBV12-3 or TRBV12-4 and TRBJ2-1, with unresolved D. The CDR3 contains 11 residues. CDR3: CASRLAGEQFF. CDR3 DNA: TGTGCCAGCAGGTTAGCAGGTGAGCAGTTCTTC.

This chain joins TRBV1 and TRBJ1-4; the table's D call of TRBD1 was not tested on the DNA. TRBV1 is annotated as a pseudogene. This CDR3 spans 18 amino acids. DNA of the CDR3: TGCACCAGCAGCCAAGACGAAAACTGGACAGGGACCAATGAAAAACTGTTTTTT. It translates to CTSSQDENWTGTNEKLFF.

This chain links TRBV7-2 with TRBJ1-6; D gene unclear. Per germline, CDR1 SGHTA and CDR2 FQGNSA. The V end lost 3 bases, the J end lost 8 bases, and 14 bases lay between the germline ends. CDR3 length equals 15 residues. The CDR3 nucleotides read TGTGCCAGCAGCTTCCCAGGAGGTTTATATTCACCCCTCCACTTT. Translated: CASSFPGGLYSPLHF.

V and J are TRBV6-2 or TRBV6-3 and TRBJ1-1; unclear D gene. The germline V and J ends were trimmed by 5 bases and 2 bases, with 15 bases remaining between them. Germline CDR1 reads MNHEY; CDR2 reads SVGEGT. The CDR3 has 15 amino acids. The CDR3 DNA is TGTGCCAGCAGTCCGAGGACGCTTTCTAACACTGAAGCTTTCTTT. It yields the protein CASSPRTLSNTEAFF.

This chain connects TRBV7-9 to TRBJ2-3; 12 bases fit TRBD2. Germline CDR1 reads SEHNR; CDR2 reads FQNEAQ (reference sequence). The CDR3 is 18 residues long. V lost 2 bases, J lost 4 bases, and 10 bases stayed unmatched. Here the CDR3 reads CASSLSVLAGGLADTQYF. CDR3 nucleotides: TGTGCCAGCAGCTTATCGGTCCTAGCGGGGGGGTTGGCAGATACGCAGTATTTT.

This rearrangement joins TRBV18 to TRBJ2-5; D ambiguous. CDR3 size: 15 residues. The germline CDR1 and CDR2 sequences are KGHSH and LQKENI. The V and J ends lost 0 bases and 5 bases respectively, with 13 bases between them. The CDR3 loop is CASSPPMSRGETQYF. DNA of the CDR3: TGTGCCAGCTCACCACCCATGTCCCGAGGCGAGACCCAGTACTTC. The entire variable domain, with the rest obtained from reference TRBV18 and TRBJ2-5, is as follows: NAGVMQNPRHLVRRRGQEARLRCSPMKGHSHVYWYRQLPEEGLKFMVYLQKENIIDESGMPKERFSAEFPKEGPSILRIQQVVRGDSAAYFCASSPPMSRGETQYFGPGTRLLVL.

This chain joins TRBV14 and TRBJ2-6, with no clear D. The germline V gene encodes CDR1 SGHDN and CDR2 FVKESK. The ends were cut back, 3 bases at V and 0 bases at J, with 3 bases in the middle. The CDR3 covers 14 residues. As DNA, the CDR3 is TGTGCCAGCAGCCAGAGCTCTGGGGCCAACGTCCTGACTTTC. Protein sequence: CASSQSSGANVLTF.

This clone showed up just a few times. V gene TRBV7-8 combines with J gene TRBJ2-1, with 12 nucleotides matching TRBD2. V was pared by 7 bases and J by 3 bases, with 4 bases of the junction left unmatched. The CDR3 consists of 15 residues. Germline V gene sequence: CDR1 SGHVS, CDR2 FQNEAQ. This CDR3 reads CASKRLAGDYNEQFF. DNA for the CDR3: TGTGCCAGCAAAAGACTAGCGGGAGACTACAATGAGCAGTTCTTC. The whole variable domain, filled in from reference TRBV7-8 and TRBJ2-1, reads GAGVSQSPRYKVAKRGQDVALRCDPISGHVSLFWYQQALGQGPEFLTYFQNEAQLDKSGLPSDRFFAERPEGSVSTLKIQRTQQEDSAVYLCASKRLAGDYNEQFFGPGTRLTVL.

The chain links TRBV7-3 to TRBJ2-3, with TRBD2 as a possible D gene (7 bases). CDR3 size: 15 residues. The germline gives CDR1 SGHTA, CDR2 FQGTGA. V was pared by 5 bases and J by 8 bases, with 20 bases between. CDR3 bases: TGTGCCAGCAGCCCAATCGGTGGGGGGGCCGGTACGCAGTATTTT. Its protein is CASSPIGGGAGTQYF.

The chain combines TRBV11-2 with TRBJ2-7; D is unresolved. The V gene lost 5 bases and the J gene lost 5 bases, with 10 bases spanning the gap. The CDR3 sequence is 12 residues long. Germline loops: CDR1 SGHAT, CDR2 FQNNGV. Here the CDR3 DNA reads TGTGCCAGCAGCCCCGACCGCCACGAGCAGTACGTC. It translates to CASSPDRHEQYV.

V and J are TRBV27 and TRBJ2-5, with D perhaps given as TRBD1 or TRBD2 (5 bases each). The V gene lost 2 bases and the J gene lost 10 bases, with 17 bases spanning the gap. This CDR3 has 14 amino acids. CDR1 and CDR2 from the germline V gene are MNHEY and SMNVEV (reference sequence). DNA of the CDR3: TGTGCCAGCAGTTTACGCCAGGCCTCTGGGGGCCAGTACTTC. Amino acid sequence: CASSLRQASGGQYF.

This clone has more than one count but fewer than ten. CDR3 sequence: CASSIESDTDTQYF. The CDR3 region has the DNA TGTGCCAGTAGTATAGAAAGTGACACAGATACGCAGTATTTT. The chain combines TRBV19 with TRBJ2-3; D is unresolved. Germline-derived CDR1 and CDR2 are LNHDA and SQIVND (reference sequence). With 0 bases removed from V and 2 bases from J, the gap between germline ends came to 6 bases. The length of the CDR3 is 14 residues.

Only one count was recorded for this clone. This chain links TRBV5-1 with TRBJ1-4, with TRBD1 as a possible D gene (5 bases). V shed 4 bases and J shed 3 bases, with 16 bases lying between them. The CDR3 consists of 16 residues. Germline assignment: CDR1 SGHRS and CDR2 YFSETQ. In DNA, the CDR3 is TGCGCCAGCAGCGCCGACCCAGGGACCTCTAATGAAAAACTGTTTTTT. This sequence encodes CASSADPGTSNEKLFF.

The chain has TRBV5-1 and TRBJ2-2; 7 nucleotides line up with TRBD1. There are 15 residues in the CDR3. Germline V gives CDR1 SGHRS, CDR2 YFSETQ. V was clipped by 4 bases and J by 3 bases; unmatched bases: 6. CDR3 DNA: TGCGCCAGCAGCCCTTGGGGACAGTACACCGGGGAGCTGTTTTTT. It encodes CASSPWGQYTGELFF.

V gene TRBV4-3 combines with J gene TRBJ1-2; TRBD1 is a possible D gene (5 bases). Per the germline V gene, CDR1 is LGHNA and CDR2 is YSLEER. CDR3 length: 16 residues. Deletions cut 2 bases from V and 0 bases from J, with 13 bases between. The CDR3 spells CASSQYEGQANYGYTF. CDR3 coding DNA: TGCGCCAGCAGCCAATACGAGGGGCAGGCTAACTATGGCTACACCTTC.

This sequence joins TRBV18 and TRBJ1-6, with 11 positions matching TRBD1. The CDR3 extends over 16 amino acids. The germline CDR1 and CDR2 sequences are KGHSH and LQKENI. The J segment lost 6 bases and the V segment lost 6 bases, leaving 7 bases of the junction unmatched. The CDR3 region has the DNA TGTGCCAGCTCGCTAGGGACAGGGGGAACTAATTCACCCCTCCACTTT. This encodes CASSLGTGGTNSPLHF.

This sequence joins TRBV7-3 and TRBJ2-5; D remains ambiguous. Per the germline V gene, CDR1 is SGHTA and CDR2 is FQGTGA. Deletions cut 5 bases from V and 2 bases from J, with 9 bases between. The CDR3 loop spans 13 amino acids. The CDR3 protein is CASSTAVQETQYF. In DNA form, the CDR3 reads TGTGCCAGCAGCACTGCAGTACAAGAGACCCAGTACTTC.

V and J are TRBV12-2 and TRBJ1-3. TRBV12-2 is a documented pseudogene. The CDR3 has 17 amino acids. This CDR3 is CASRPGEISTTGNTIYF. CDR3 sequence (DNA): TGTGCAAGTCGCCCCGGTGAAATAAGCACTACCGGAAACACCATATATTTT.